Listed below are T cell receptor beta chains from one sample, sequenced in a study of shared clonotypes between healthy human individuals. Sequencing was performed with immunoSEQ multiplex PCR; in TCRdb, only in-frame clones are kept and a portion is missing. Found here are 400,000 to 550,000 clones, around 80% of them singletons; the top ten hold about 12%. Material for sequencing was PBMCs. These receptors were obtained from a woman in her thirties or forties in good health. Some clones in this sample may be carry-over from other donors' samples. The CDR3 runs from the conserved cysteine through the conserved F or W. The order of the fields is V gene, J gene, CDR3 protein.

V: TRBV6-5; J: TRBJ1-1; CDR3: CASSYSSLTFEAFF
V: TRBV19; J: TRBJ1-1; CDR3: CASGTGRGNTEAFF
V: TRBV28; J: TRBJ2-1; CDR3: CASRPDRGSYNEQFF
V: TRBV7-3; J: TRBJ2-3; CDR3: CASSFTRTSPDTDTQYF
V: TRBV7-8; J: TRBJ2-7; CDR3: CASSPTGGHSYEQYF
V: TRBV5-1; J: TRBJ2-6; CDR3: CASSLDSDGANVLTF
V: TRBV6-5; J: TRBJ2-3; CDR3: CASSDDTDTQYF
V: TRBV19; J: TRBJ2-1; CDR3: CASRVPGQGYNEQFF
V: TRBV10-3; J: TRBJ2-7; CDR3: CAISESHRTSGSVYEQYF
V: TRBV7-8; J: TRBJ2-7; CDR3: CASSLGPAGGPREQYF
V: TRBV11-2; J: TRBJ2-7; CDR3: CASSLGLSRGEEQYF
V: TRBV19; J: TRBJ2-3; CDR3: CASSAGGYTDTQYF
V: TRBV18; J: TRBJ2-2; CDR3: CASSPTSENTGELFF
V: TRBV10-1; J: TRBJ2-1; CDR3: CASSESGRASGDDNEQFF
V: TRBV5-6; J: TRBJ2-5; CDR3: CASSLLAVQETQYF
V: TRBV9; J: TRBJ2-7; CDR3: CASSVEQDAGEQYF
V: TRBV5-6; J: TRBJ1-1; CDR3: CASTPGTGGLNTEAFF
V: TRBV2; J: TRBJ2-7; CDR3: CASKRGLAGGKQYF
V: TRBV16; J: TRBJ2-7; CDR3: CASSQSGKGQTFYEQYF
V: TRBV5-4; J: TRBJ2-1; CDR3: CASSLEVEQFF
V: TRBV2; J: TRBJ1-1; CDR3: CASYSTEAFF
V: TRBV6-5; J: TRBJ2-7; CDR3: CASSGFSSYEQYF
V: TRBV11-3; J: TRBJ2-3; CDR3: CASSLVLPSTDTQYF
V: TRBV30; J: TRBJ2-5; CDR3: CAWSIGGRETQYF
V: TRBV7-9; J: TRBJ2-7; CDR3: CASSSPGQGAYEQYF
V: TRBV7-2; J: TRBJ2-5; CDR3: CASSLALSAQETQYF
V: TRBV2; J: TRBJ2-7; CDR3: CASRSRNYEQYF
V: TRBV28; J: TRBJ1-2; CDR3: CASSLWPGQGTNYGYTF
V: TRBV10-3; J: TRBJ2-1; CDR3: CATASLAGEFSEQFF
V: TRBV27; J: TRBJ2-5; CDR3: CASRLAGASGRTQYF
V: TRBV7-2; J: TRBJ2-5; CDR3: CASSTPLGETQYF
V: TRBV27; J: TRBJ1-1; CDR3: CASSTYRVGAEAFF
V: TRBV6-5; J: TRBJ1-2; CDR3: CASSYGGYGYTF
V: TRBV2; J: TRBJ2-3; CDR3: CASSLGTGWAQYF
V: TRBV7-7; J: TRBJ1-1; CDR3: CASSLQYGTEAFF
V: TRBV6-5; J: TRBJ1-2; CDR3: CASSPTGAGYTF
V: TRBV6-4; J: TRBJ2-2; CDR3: CASSDGESNTGELFF
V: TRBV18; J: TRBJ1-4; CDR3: CASATATNEKLFF
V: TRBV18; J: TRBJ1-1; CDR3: CASSPRTGLNTEAFF
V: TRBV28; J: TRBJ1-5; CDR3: CASRRGQPQHF
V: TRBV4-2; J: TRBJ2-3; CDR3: CASSPSGTSGKEGTDTQYF
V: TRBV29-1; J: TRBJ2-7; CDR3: CSVGGGISYEQYF
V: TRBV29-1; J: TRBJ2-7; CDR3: CSVEKSWDTEQYF
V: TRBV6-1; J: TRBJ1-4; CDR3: CASSDRTGGIGEKLFF
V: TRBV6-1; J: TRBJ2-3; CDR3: CASSEVQGWEQYF
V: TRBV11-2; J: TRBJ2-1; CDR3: CASRLAGRYNEQFF
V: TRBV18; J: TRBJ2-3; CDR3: CASSPRVVVGGYSTDTQYF
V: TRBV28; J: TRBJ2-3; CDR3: CASSLLIAGTDTQYF
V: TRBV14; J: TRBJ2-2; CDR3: CASSQELAGAGELFF
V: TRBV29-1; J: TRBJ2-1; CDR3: CSVRTGGDNEQFF